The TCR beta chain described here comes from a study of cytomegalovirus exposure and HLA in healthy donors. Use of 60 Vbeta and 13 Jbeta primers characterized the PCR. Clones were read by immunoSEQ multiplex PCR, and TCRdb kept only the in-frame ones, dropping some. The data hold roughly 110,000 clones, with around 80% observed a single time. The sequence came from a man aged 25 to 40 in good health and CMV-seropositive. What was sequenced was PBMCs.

The CDR3 bases are TGTGCCAGCAGCCAAGAGGGGGCTAGCGGGGGGGCTAGCACAGATACGCAGTATTTT. This encodes CASSQEGASGGASTDTQYF. The V and J genes are TRBV4-2 and TRBJ2-3, with TRBD2 identical over 12 bases. The germline V gene has CDR1 LGHNA and CDR2 YNFKEQ. The CDR3 has 19 amino acids. V shed 0 bases and J 0 bases; nucleotides not matched to a gene: 7.